The 13 T cell receptor beta chains reported below all come from one sample, sequenced in a study of identical twins. TCRdb re-called the 5' RACE reads through MiXCR, storing one row per CDR3 protein. The profile shows 550,000 to 800,000 distinct CDR3 sequences, around 7.4% of them singletons. The sample was also reused in another study, on yellow fever vaccine responses in identical twins.

Specimen: PBMCs. Every receptor here comes from a woman under 30 in good health.

The J gene is TRBJ2-7, the V gene TRBV20-1, with D possibly being TRBD1 (5 bases). From germline, CDR1 is DFQATT and CDR2 SNEGSKA (reference sequence). Trimming took 5 bases from V and 5 from J, leaving 16 bases between them. The CDR3 runs 13 residues. This CDR3 is CSAPRQTWDEQYV. The CDR3 bases are TGCAGTGCTCCCCGACAGACGTGGGACGAGCAGTACGTC.

The chain uses TRBV25-1 and TRBJ2-1, with D perhaps TRBD1 (5 bases). Germline V CDR1 and CDR2: MGHDK, SYGVNS. The V gene lost 6 bases and the J gene lost 7 bases, with 13 bases spanning the gap. The length of the CDR3 is 13 residues. This chain's CDR3 is CASSAIGVNEQFF. In DNA form, the CDR3 reads TGTGCCAGCAGCGCCATAGGGGTAAATGAGCAGTTCTTC.

In its sample, this clonotype was seen many times. The gene calls are TRBV12-3 or TRBV12-4 and TRBJ1-2; D perhaps matches TRBD1 (5 bases). This CDR3 is built from 13 residues. Trimming took 6 bases from V and 5 from J, leaving 13 bases between them. CDR3 loop: CASSHGGEYGYTF. The CDR3 DNA follows: TGTGCCAGCAGCCATGGAGGGGAATATGGCTACACCTTC.

This clonotype was recorded a few times. V is TRBV2 and J is TRBJ2-7, with D hard to call. With 4 bases removed from V and 6 bases from J, the gap between germline ends came to 13 bases. The CDR3 is 13 amino acids. The germline gives CDR1 SNHLY, CDR2 FYNNEI. The CDR3 here is CASSGVPSGEQYF. The CDR3 DNA follows: TGTGCCAGCAGTGGGGTTCCCTCGGGCGAGCAGTACTTC.

The V and J genes are TRBV14 and TRBJ1-2; D not certain. This CDR3 region has 15 residues. Trimming removed 0 bases from V and 3 bases from J, with 11 bases in between. In germline, CDR1 is SGHDN, CDR2 FVKESK. CDR3 region: CASSQDLRVDYGYTF. In nucleotides, the CDR3 is TGTGCCAGCAGCCAAGATCTAAGGGTGGACTATGGCTACACCTTC.

The chain couples TRBV12-3 or TRBV12-4 to TRBJ2-6; possibly TRBD1 for D (5 bases). Trimming removed 3 bases at V and 0 bases at J, with 24 bases between. This CDR3 is 21 amino acids long. CDR3 coding DNA: TGTGCCAGCAGTTTGGGGCAGATCCTTACGCTTCTCCTCTCTGGGGCCAACGTCCTGACTTTC. This sequence encodes CASSLGQILTLLLSGANVLTF.

The chain uses TRBV7-9 and TRBJ1-2; a weak D match, TRBD1 (5 bases). Trimming took off 1 base at V and 4 bases at J, with 13 bases between the two ends. Per the germline V gene, CDR1 is SEHNR and CDR2 is FQNEAQ (reference sequence). This CDR3 contains 15 residues. The CDR3 spells CASSLVPDSSYGYTF. DNA for the CDR3: TGTGCCAGCAGCTTAGTACCCGACAGTTCCTATGGCTACACCTTC. The full variable domain, its missing parts supplied by reference TRBV7-9 and TRBJ1-2, is DTGVSQNPRHKITKRGQNVTFRCDPISEHNRLYWYRQTLGQGPEFLTYFQNEAQLEKSRLLSDRFSAERPKGSFSTLEIQRTEQGDSAMYLCASSLVPDSSYGYTFGSGTRLTVV.

The CDR3 region is CSARSGGWADTQYF. The CDR3 region has the DNA TGCAGTGCTAGATCGGGAGGTTGGGCAGATACGCAGTATTTT. The rearrangement uses TRBV20-1 and TRBJ2-3, with 7 bases aligning to TRBD2. Losses at the gene ends were 2 bases for V and 4 bases for J; bases not matched to a gene: 6. The germline gives CDR1 DFQATT, CDR2 SNEGSKA (reference sequence). The CDR3 sequence is 14 residues long.

This clonotype came up a few times. V usage is TRBV29-1 and J usage is TRBJ2-3; no reliable D call. Trimming removed 4 bases from V and 3 bases from J, with 11 bases in between. The length of the CDR3 is 13 residues. Germline V gene sequence: CDR1 SQVTM, CDR2 ANQGSEA. Written as DNA, the CDR3 is TGCAGCGTTGCCCAGGCCCTAACAGATACGCAGTATTTT. It yields the protein CSVAQALTDTQYF.

The chain recombines TRBV20-1 with TRBJ1-1, with D uncertain. Trimming removed 5 bases at V and 1 base at J, with 8 bases between. Per the germline V gene, CDR1 is DFQATT and CDR2 is SNEGSKA (reference sequence). The CDR3 loop spans 12 amino acids. CDR3 loop: CSAGRPNTEAFF. CDR3 DNA sequence: TGCAGTGCTGGACGGCCGAACACTGAAGCTTTCTTT.

V and J are TRBV10-1 and TRBJ2-1; a possible D gene is TRBD2 (6 bases). Germline assignment: CDR1 WNHNN and CDR2 SYGVQD (reference sequence). CDR3 size: 14 residues. V was clipped by 6 bases and J by 4 bases, with 13 bases between them. The CDR3 DNA sequence: TGCGCCAGCAGCGGGGGTATAGGGTACAATGAGCAGTTCTTC. Protein: CASSGGIGYNEQFF.

The chain has TRBV7-9 and TRBJ1-1; a possible D gene is TRBD1 (5 bases). This CDR3 has 15 residues. CDR1 SEHNR and CDR2 FQNEAQ come from the germline V gene (reference sequence). Trimming shortened V by 2 bases and J by 1 base, and 11 bases separated the two germline ends. The CDR3 DNA is TGTGCCAGCAGCTTAAAGGGGCAGACGAACACTGAAGCTTTCTTT. Amino acid sequence: CASSLKGQTNTEAFF.

This clonotype was seen more than once but under ten times. The chain links TRBV20-1 to TRBJ2-3, with 11 bases fitting TRBD2. Per the germline V gene, CDR1 is DFQATT and CDR2 is SNEGSKA (reference sequence). V trimming: 5 bases; J trimming: 8 bases; junction bases outside the gene matches: 9. This CDR3 has 14 amino acids. CDR3 region: CSAPVPGLAATQYF. For the CDR3, the DNA is TGCAGTGCTCCCGTCCCGGGACTAGCGGCTACGCAGTATTTT.